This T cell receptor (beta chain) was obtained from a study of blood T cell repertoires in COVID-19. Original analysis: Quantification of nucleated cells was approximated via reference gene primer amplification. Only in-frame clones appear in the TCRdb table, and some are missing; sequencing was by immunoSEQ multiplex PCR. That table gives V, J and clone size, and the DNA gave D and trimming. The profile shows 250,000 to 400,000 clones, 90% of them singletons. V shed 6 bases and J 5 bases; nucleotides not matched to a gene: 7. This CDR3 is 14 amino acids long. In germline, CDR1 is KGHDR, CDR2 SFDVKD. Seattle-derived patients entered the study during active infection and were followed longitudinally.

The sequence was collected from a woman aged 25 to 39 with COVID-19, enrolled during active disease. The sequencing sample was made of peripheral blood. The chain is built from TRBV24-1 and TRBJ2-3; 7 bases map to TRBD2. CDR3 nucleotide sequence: TGTGCCACCAGTCCCGGTGCGGGAGAAGATACGCAGTATTTT. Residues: CATSPGAGEDTQYF.